This T cell receptor (beta chain) was sequenced for a study of Ad26.COV2.S vaccination and SARS-CoV-2 variants. General study results and limits: Whether participants received vaccine or placebo, their non-spike TCR breadth was similar. Using TCR breadth and depth analyses may have led to underestimated total T cell responses.

V gave up 6 bases and J gave up 2 bases, with 12 bases separating them. The CDR3 contains 14 residues. Germline V gives CDR1 MNHNY, CDR2 SVGAGI (reference sequence). In the case of this clone: What it binds is not known.

Some clones are missing from TCRdb's copy, which holds only in-frame ones; the method was immunoSEQ multiplex PCR. The profile shows 300,000 to 450,000 clones, about 90% of them singletons. The chain is built from TRBV6-6 and TRBJ2-3, with D perhaps TRBD1 (6 bases). Sequenced material: peripheral blood, taken after recovery from COVID-19. This TCR derives from a human donor who had recovered from COVID-19. For the CDR3, the DNA is TGTGCCAGCAGGCGGACAGTGAACACAGATACGCAGTATTTT. Protein sequence: CASRRTVNTDTQYF.